This T cell receptor (beta chain) is drawn from a study of response to subunit inactivated influenza vaccine. Study-wide points: It was the authors' suggestion that each seasonal influenza vaccination recruits few new T cells.

Points on this clonotype: Antigen: not known.

In TCRdb, the RT-PCR reads were re-called with MiXCR into one record per CDR3 protein. Among roughly 570,000 distinct CDR3 sequences listed, 10% to 15% were seen once. V lost 3 bases to trimming and J lost 6 bases, with 23 bases between them. Germline V gene data show CDR1 as DFQATT and CDR2 as SNEGSKA (reference sequence). This CDR3 contains 17 residues. The source material was PBMCs from blood, sampled roughly 6 weeks after vaccination. The chain joins TRBV20-1 to TRBJ2-2, with TRBD2 as a possible D gene (6 bases). This TCR was sampled from a man in his fifties or sixties who received an inactivated influenza vaccine. In DNA form, the CDR3 reads TGCAGTGCTAGTGTGCCGTGGGGTATGGGCGGGGCCGGGGAGCTGTTTTTT. Translated, it gives CSASVPWGMGGAGELFF.